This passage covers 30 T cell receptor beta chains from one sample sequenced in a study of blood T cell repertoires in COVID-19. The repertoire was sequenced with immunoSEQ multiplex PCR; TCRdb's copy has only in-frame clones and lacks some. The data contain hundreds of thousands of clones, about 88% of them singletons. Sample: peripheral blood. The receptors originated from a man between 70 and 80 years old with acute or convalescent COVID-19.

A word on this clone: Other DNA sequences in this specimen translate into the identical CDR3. The chain's CDR3 is CASGTGLNEQFF. DNA of the CDR3: TGTGCCAGCGGGACAGGGTTGAATGAGCAGTTCTTC. V gene TRBV19 combines with J gene TRBJ2-1, with 9 bases fitting TRBD1. The V gene end was trimmed by 9 bases and the J gene end by 7 bases; junction bases not matched to a gene: 4. This CDR3 is 12 amino acids long. Germline lookup yields CDR1 LNHDA and CDR2 SQIVND (reference sequence).

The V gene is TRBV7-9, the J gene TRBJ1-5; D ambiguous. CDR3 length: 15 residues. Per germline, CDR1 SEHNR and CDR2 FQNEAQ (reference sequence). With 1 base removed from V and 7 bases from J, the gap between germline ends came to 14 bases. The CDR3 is CASSLGQGFGQPQHF. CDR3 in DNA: TGTGCCAGCAGCTTAGGCCAAGGATTCGGGCAGCCCCAGCATTTT.

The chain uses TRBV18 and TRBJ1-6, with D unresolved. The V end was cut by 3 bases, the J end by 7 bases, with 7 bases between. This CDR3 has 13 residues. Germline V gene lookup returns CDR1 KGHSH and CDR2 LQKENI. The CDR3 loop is CASSPSQNSPLHF. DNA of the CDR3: TGTGCCAGCTCACCGTCCCAGAATTCACCCCTCCACTTT.

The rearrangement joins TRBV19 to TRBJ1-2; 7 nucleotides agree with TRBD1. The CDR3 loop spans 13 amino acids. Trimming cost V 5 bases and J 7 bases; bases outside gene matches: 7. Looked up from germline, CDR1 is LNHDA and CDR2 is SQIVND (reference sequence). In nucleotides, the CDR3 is TGTGCCAGTAGTCGGATGACAGGGACTGGCTACACCTTC. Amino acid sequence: CASSRMTGTGYTF.

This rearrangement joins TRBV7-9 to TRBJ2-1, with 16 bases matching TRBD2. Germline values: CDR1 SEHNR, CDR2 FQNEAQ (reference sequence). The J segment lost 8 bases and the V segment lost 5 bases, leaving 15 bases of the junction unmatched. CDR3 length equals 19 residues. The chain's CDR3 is CASSRGPGLAGGHPYEQFF. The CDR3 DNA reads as TGTGCCAGCAGCCGGGGCCCGGGACTAGCGGGAGGGCACCCCTATGAGCAGTTCTTC.

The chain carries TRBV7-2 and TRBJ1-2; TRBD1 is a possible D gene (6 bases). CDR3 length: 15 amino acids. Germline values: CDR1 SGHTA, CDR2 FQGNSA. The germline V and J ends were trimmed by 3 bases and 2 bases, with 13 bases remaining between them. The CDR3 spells CASSLTTGLNYGYTF. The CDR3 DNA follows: TGTGCCAGCAGCTTGACGACAGGCTTGAACTATGGCTACACCTTC.

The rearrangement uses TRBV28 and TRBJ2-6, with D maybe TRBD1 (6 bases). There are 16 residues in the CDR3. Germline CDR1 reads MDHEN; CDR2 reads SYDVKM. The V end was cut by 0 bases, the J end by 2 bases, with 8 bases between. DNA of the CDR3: TGTGCCAGCAGTTTATGGGACAGTCCTGGGGCCAACGTCCTGACTTTC. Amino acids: CASSLWDSPGANVLTF.

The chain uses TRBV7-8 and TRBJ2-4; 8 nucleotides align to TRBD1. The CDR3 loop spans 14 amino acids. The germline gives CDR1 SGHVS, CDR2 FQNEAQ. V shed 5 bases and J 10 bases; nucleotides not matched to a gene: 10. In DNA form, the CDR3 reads TGTGCCAGCAGCCACCATGGACAGGGTACAATTCAGTACTTC. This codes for CASSHHGQGTIQYF.

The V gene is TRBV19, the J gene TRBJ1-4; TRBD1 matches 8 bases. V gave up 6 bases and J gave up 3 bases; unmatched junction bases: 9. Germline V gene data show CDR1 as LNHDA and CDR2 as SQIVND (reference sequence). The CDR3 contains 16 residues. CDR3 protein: CASSQTGAAANEKLFF. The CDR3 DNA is TGTGCCAGTAGCCAGACAGGGGCGGCAGCTAATGAAAAACTGTTTTTT. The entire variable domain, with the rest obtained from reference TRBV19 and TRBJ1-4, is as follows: DGGITQSPKYLFRKEGQNVTLSCEQNLNHDAMYWYRQDPGQGLRLIYYSQIVNDFQKGDIAEGYSVSREKKESFPLTVTSAQKNPTAFYLCASSQTGAAANEKLFFGSGTQLSVL.

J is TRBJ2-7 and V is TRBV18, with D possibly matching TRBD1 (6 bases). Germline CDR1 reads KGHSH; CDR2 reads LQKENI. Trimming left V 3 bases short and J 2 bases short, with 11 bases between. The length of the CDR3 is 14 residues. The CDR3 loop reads CASSPLDSTYEQYF. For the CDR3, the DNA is TGTGCCAGCTCACCTCTGGACAGTACCTACGAGCAGTACTTC.

This CDR3 reads CSASGGGQETQYF. The CDR3 coding sequence is TGCAGTGCTAGTGGGGGGGGCCAAGAGACCCAGTACTTC. The V call is TRBV20-1, the J call TRBJ2-5; 7 bases map to TRBD2. The CDR3 is 13 amino acids. Germline-derived CDR1 and CDR2 are DFQATT and SNEGSKA (reference sequence). J gave up 1 base and V 3 bases, and 2 bases lay outside the gene matches.

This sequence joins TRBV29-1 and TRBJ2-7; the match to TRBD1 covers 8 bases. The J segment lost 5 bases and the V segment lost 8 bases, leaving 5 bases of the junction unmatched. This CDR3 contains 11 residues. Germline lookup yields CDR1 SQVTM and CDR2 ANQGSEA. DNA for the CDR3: TGCAGCATCCAGACAGGGGACGAGCAGTACTTC. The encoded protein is CSIQTGDEQYF.

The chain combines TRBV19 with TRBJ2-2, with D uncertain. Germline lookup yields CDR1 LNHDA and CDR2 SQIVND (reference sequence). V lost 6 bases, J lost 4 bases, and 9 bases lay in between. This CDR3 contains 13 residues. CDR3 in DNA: TGTGCCAGTAGCTACTCTGGCACCGGGGAGCTGTTTTTT. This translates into CASSYSGTGELFF.

CDR3 in DNA: TGTGCCAGCAGTGGGACAGTTTATGGCTACACCTTC. Protein product: CASSGTVYGYTF. The chain carries TRBV28 and TRBJ1-2; 7 bases line up with TRBD1. J was trimmed by 5 bases and V by 5 bases; bases with no gene match: 2. CDR1 is MDHEN and CDR2 is SYDVKM in the germline V gene. This CDR3 region has 12 residues.

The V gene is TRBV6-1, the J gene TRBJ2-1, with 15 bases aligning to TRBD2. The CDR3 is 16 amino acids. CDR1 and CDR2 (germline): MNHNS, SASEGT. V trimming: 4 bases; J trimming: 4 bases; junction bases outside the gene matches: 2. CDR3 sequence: CASSAGTSGRYNEQFF. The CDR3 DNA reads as TGTGCCAGCAGTGCCGGGACTAGCGGGAGGTACAATGAGCAGTTCTTC.

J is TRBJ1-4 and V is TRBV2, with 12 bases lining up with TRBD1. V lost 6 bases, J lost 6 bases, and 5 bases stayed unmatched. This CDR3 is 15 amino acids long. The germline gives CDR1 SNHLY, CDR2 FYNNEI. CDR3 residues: CASSGTGGAHEKLFF. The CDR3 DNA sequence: TGTGCCAGCAGCGGGACAGGGGGCGCCCATGAAAAACTGTTTTTT.

The CDR3 is CASSLGSSGYNEQFF. CDR3 coding DNA: TGTGCCAGCAGCTTAGGGTCATCGGGGTACAATGAGCAGTTCTTC. V and J are TRBV11-2 and TRBJ2-1, with a possible D match to TRBD2 (5 bases). The CDR3 extends over 15 amino acids. CDR1 and CDR2 from the germline V gene are SGHAT and FQNNGV. Trimming stripped 1 base from V and 4 bases from J, with 11 bases between.

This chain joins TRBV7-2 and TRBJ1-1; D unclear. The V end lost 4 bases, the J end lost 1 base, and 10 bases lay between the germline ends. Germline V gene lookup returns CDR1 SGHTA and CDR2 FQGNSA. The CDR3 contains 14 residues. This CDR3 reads CASSSKTKNTEAFF. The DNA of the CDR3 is TGTGCCAGCAGCTCGAAGACAAAGAACACTGAAGCTTTCTTT.

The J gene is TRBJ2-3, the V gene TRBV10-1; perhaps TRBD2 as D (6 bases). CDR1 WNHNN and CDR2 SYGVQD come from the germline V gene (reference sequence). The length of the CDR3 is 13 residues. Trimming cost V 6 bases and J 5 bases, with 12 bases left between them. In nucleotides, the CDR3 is TGCGCCAGCAGCGCGGGACTTGAAGATACGCAGTATTTT. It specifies CASSAGLEDTQYF.

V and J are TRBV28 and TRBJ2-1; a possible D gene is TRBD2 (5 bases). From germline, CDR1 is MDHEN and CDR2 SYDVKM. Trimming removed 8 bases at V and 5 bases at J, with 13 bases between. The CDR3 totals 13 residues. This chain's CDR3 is CASWGVPNNEQFF. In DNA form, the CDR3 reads TGTGCCAGCTGGGGAGTGCCAAACAATGAGCAGTTCTTC.

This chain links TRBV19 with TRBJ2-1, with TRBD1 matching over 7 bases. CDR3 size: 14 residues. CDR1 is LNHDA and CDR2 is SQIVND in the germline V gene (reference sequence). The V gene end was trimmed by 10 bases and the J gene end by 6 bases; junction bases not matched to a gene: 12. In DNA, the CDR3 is TGTGCCACCCACGACAGGGCTCAGGGCAATGAGCAGTTCTTC. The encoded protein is CATHDRAQGNEQFF.

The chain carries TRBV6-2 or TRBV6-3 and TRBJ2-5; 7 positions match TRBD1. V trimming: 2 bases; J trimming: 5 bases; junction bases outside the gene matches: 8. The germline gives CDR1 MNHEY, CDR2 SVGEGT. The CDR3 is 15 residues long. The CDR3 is CASSYMGDRAETQYF. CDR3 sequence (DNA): TGTGCCAGCAGTTACATGGGTGACAGGGCGGAGACCCAGTACTTC.

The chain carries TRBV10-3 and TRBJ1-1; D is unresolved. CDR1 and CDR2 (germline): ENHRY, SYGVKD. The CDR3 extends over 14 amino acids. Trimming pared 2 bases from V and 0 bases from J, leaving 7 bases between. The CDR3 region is CAISEGLMNTEAFF. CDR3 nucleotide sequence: TGTGCCATCAGTGAGGGACTGATGAACACTGAAGCTTTCTTT.

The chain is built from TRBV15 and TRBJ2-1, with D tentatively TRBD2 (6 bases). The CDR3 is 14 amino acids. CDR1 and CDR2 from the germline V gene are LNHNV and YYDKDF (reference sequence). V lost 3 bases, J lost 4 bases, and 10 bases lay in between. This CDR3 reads CATSSGSTYNEQFF. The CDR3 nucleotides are TGTGCCACCAGCAGCGGGAGTACTTACAATGAGCAGTTCTTC.

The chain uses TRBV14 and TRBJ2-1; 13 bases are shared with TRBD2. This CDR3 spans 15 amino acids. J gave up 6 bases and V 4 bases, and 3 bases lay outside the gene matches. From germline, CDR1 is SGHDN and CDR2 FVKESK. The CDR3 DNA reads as TGTGCCAGCAGCCGCGGGACTAGCGGGGTCAATGAGCAGTTCTTC. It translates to CASSRGTSGVNEQFF. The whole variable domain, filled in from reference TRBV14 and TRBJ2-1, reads EAGVTQFPSHSVIEKGQTVTLRCDPISGHDNLYWYRRVMGKEIKFLLHFVKESKQDESGMPNNRFLAERTGGTYSTLKVQPAELEDSGVYFCASSRGTSGVNEQFFGPGTRLTVL.

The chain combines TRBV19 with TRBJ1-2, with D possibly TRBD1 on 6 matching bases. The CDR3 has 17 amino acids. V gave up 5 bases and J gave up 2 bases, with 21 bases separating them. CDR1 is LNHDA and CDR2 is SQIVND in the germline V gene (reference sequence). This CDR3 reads CASSPRQDPTANYGYTF. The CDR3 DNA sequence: TGTGCCAGTAGTCCCCGACAGGATCCGACCGCAAACTATGGCTACACCTTC.

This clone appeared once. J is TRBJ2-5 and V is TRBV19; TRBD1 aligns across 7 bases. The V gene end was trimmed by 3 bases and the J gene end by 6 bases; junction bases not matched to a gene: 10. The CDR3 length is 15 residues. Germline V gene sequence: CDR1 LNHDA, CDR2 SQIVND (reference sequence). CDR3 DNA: TGTGCCAGTAGTATGGATTTAGACAGGGAGAAGACCCAGTACTTC. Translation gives CASSMDLDREKTQYF.

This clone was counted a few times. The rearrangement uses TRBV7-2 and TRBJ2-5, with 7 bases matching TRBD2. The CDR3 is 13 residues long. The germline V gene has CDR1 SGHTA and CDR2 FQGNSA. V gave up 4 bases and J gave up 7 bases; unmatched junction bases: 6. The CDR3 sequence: CASSYVSGGTQYF. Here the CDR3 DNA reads TGTGCCAGCAGCTACGTATCGGGGGGGACCCAGTACTTC.

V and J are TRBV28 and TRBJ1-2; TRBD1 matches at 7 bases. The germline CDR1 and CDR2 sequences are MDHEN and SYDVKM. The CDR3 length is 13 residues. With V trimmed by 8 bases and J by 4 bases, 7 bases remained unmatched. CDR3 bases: TGTGCCAGCGAAGATGACAGGGCCTATGGCTACACCTTC. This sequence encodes CASEDDRAYGYTF.

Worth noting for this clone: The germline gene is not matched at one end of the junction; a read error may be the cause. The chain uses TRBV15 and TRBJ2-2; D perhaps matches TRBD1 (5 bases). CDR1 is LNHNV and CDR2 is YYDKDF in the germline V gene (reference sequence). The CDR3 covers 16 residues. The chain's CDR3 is CTTSSHLDRAIGELFF. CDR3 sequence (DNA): TGTACCACCAGCAGCCACTTAGACAGAGCCATCGGGGAGCTGTTTTTT.